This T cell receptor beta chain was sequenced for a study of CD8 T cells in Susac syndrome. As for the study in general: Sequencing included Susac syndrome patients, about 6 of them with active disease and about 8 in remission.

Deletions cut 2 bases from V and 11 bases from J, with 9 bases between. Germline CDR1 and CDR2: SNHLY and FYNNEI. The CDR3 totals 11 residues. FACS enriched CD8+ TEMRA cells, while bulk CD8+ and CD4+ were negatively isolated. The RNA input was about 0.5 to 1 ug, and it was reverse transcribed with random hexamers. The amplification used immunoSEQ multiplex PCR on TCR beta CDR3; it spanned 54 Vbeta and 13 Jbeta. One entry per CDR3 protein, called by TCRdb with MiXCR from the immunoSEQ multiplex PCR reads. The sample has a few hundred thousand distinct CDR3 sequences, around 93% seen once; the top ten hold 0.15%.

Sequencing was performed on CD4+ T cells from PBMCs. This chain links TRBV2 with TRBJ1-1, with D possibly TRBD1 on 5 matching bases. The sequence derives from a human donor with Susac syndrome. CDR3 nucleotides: TGTGCCAGCAGTGAAACGTGGGACGCTTTCTTT. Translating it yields CASSETWDAFF.